These T cell receptor beta chains were read from a single sample in a study of tumor-infiltrating lymphocytes in oesophageal squamous cell carcinoma. TCRdb re-analysed the PCR reads in MiXCR, keeping a single row per CDR3 protein. The sample includes roughly 10,000 distinct CDR3 sequences, 60% of them seen just once. Material for sequencing was esophageal tumor tissue. Every receptor here comes from a female donor with esophageal squamous cell carcinoma. CDR3s include the opening cysteine and the closing phenylalanine or tryptophan. A D gene is named only where the DNA matches it firmly. Size is stated for part of the rows, as once, few or many counts, or as a class when the clone is expanded.

d_call	v_call	j_call	clone_size	cdr3_aa	cdr3_nt
NA	TRBV7-3	TRBJ2-2	NA	CASSLRSGRPNTGELFF	TGTGCCAGCAGCTTAAGGTCGGGACGTCCGAACACCGGGGAGCTGTTTTTT
NA	TRBV12-3/TRBV12-4	TRBJ1-2	NA	CATLRTIEGYTF	TGTGCCACTCTCCGGACGATCGAGGGCTACACCTTC
TRBD2	TRBV3-1	TRBJ2-3	NA	CASSQDPLAGDTQYF	TGTGCCAGCAGCCAAGACCCCCTAGCGGGTGATACGCAGTATTTT
TRBD2	TRBV7-2	TRBJ2-7	NA	CASSSVAGGPYEQYF	TGTGCCAGCAGCTCGGTAGCGGGAGGCCCCTACGAGCAGTACTTC
TRBD1	TRBV7-9	TRBJ2-1	many	CASSSGTGIYNEQFF	TGTGCCAGCAGCTCTGGGACAGGGATCTACAATGAGCAGTTCTTC
NA	TRBV11-2	TRBJ1-1	NA	CASSLKRNTEAFF	TGTGCCAGCAGCTTAAAACGGAACACTGAAGCTTTCTTT
NA	TRBV6-6	TRBJ2-1	NA	CASSAVGHEQFF	TGTGCCAGCAGCGCCGTGGGCCATGAGCAGTTCTTC
NA	TRBV6-1	TRBJ2-1	NA	CASSLAYSYEQFF	TGTGCCAGCAGCCTAGCGTATTCCTACGAGCAGTTCTTC
TRBD1	TRBV7-8	TRBJ2-7	NA	CASSLGAGQVNYEQYF	TGTGCCAGCAGCTTAGGGGCGGGACAGGTGAACTACGAGCAGTACTTC
NA	TRBV10-3	TRBJ2-3	NA	CAISEKWDWGNTLTDTQYF	TGTGCCATCAGTGAAAAGTGGGATTGGGGTAACACCCTCACAGATACGCAGTATTTT
NA	TRBV7-3	TRBJ2-6	NA	CASSSYRAGANVLTF	TGTGCCAGCAGCTCGTACAGGGCTGGGGCCAACGTCCTGACTTTC
TRBD2	TRBV9	TRBJ2-1	NA	CASSVEPRYGRGNEQFF	TGTGCCAGCAGCGTAGAGCCACGGTACGGGAGGGGAAATGAGCAGTTCTTC
NA	TRBV18	TRBJ2-5	NA	CATKEGNQETQYF	TGTGCCACCAAGGAAGGAAACCAAGAGACCCAGTACTTC
NA	TRBV11-1	TRBJ2-5	NA	CASSLAQETQYF	TGTGCCAGCAGCTTAGCACAAGAGACCCAGTACTTC
NA	TRBV7-8	TRBJ2-1	once	CASSLAQGRSHFF	TGTGCCAGCAGCTTAGCGCAGGGCCGTAGCCACTTCTTC
NA	TRBV7-6	TRBJ2-5	NA	CASSLVSWETQYF	TGTGCCAGCAGCTTAGTAAGCTGGGAGACCCAGTACTTC
NA	TRBV7-2	TRBJ1-3	NA	CASSFQGSGNTIYF	TGTGCCAGCAGCTTCCAGGGGTCTGGAAACACCATATATTTT
TRBD1	TRBV7-8	TRBJ1-2	many	CASSLDGQGAGGYTF	TGTGCCAGCAGCTTAGACGGACAGGGGGCAGGTGGCTACACCTTC
TRBD2	TRBV2	TRBJ2-5	NA	CASSEAAMDLAGDQETQYF	TGTGCCAGCAGTGAAGCGGCAATGGACCTAGCGGGAGATCAAGAGACCCAGTACTTC
NA	TRBV12-5	TRBJ2-1	NA	CASGLEPSFPTGRNEQFF	TGTGCTAGTGGTTTGGAACCCTCTTTTCCGACAGGGAGGAATGAGCAGTTCTTC
TRBD1	TRBV6-6	TRBJ1-4	NA	CASSANRGQDEKLFF	TGTGCCAGCAGTGCAAACAGGGGGCAGGATGAAAAACTGTTTTTT
NA	TRBV7-6	TRBJ2-1	NA	CASSPGQYNEQFF	TGTGCTAGCAGCCCCGGGCAGTACAATGAGCAGTTCTTC
NA	TRBV6-1	TRBJ2-7	NA	CASKKRGSGSSYEQYF	TGTGCCAGCAAAAAAAGGGGGAGTGGCAGCTCCTACGAGCAGTACTTC
TRBD2	TRBV14	TRBJ2-1	NA	CASSTTIREESYNEQFF	TGTGCCAGCAGCACAACAATCCGGGAGGAGTCCTACAATGAGCAGTTCTTC
NA	TRBV6-5	TRBJ2-3	NA	CASRIQASSTDTQYF	TGTGCCAGCAGGATACAGGCGTCTAGCACAGATACGCAGTATTTT
TRBD2	TRBV7-2	TRBJ2-1	NA	CASSLETSVATEQFF	TGTGCCAGCAGCTTAGAGACTAGCGTTGCCACCGAGCAGTTCTTC
NA	TRBV7-2	TRBJ1-6	NA	CASSFGKSNSPLHF	TGTGCCAGCAGCTTTGGCAAGTCTAATTCACCCCTCCACTTT
NA	TRBV7-2	TRBJ2-7	NA	CASSSRPPGKREQYF	TGTGCCAGCAGCTCCAGACCACCAGGGAAGCGCGAGCAGTACTTC
NA	TRBV10-3	TRBJ1-2	few	CAISRTDLLGGYTF	TGTGCCATCAGCCGGACAGACCTTCTTGGTGGCTACACCTTC
TRBD1	TRBV7-3	TRBJ2-5	NA	CASSRGQGKTQYF	TGTGCCAGCAGCCGAGGACAGGGAAAGACCCAGTACTTC
TRBD2	TRBV7-2	TRBJ2-3	few	CASGGRPTTDTQYF	TGTGCCTCCGGGGGGAGACCCACAACAGATACGCAGTATTTT